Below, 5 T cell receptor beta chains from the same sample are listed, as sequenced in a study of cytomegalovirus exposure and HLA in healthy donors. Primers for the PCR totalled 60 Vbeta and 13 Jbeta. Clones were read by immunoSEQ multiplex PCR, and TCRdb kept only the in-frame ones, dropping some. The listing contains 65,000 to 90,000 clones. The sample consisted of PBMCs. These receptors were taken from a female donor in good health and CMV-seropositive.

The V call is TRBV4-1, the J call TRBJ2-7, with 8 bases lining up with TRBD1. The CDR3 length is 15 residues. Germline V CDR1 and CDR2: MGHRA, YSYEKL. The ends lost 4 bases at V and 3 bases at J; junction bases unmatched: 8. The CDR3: CASSLGAGGGYEQYF. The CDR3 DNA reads TGCGCCAGCAGCCTAGGGGCAGGGGGCGGCTACGAGCAGTACTTC.

CDR3 DNA sequence: TGTGCCAGCTCAGGGGGCGGAAGCAATCAGCCCCAGCATTTT. This gives the protein CASSGGGSNQPQHF. The J gene is TRBJ1-5, the V gene TRBV7-8; 8 nucleotides line up with TRBD1. CDR1 and CDR2 (germline): SGHVS, FQNEAQ. The CDR3 spans 14 residues. After removal of 8 bases from V and 1 base from J, the junction contained 4 bases not matched to a gene.

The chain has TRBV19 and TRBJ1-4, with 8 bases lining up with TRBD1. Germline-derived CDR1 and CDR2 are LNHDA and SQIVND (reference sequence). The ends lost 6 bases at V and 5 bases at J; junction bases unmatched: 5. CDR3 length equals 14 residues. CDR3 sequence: CASSRTGLNEKLFF. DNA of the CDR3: TGTGCCAGTAGCCGGACAGGGCTGAATGAAAAACTGTTTTTT.

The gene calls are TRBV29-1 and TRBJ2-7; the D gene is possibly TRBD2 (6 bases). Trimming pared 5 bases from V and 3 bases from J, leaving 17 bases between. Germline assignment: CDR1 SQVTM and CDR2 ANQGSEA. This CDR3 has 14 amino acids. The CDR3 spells CSVSSGGNDYEQYF. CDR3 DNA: TGCAGCGTTTCTTCCGGCGGGAACGACTACGAGCAGTACTTC.

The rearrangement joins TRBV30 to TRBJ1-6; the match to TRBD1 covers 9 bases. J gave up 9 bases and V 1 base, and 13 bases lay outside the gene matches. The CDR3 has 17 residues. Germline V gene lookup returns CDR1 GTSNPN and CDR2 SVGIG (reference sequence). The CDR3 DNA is TGTGCCTGGAGTGCGAAACTCGACAGGGGGTCAGTTTCACCCCTCCACTTT. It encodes CAWSAKLDRGSVSPLHF. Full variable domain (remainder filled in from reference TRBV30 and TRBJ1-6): SQTIHQWPATLVQPVGSPLSLECTVEGTSNPNLYWYRQAAGRGLQLLFYSVGIGQISSEVPQNLSASRPQDRQFILSSKKLLLSDSGFYLCAWSAKLDRGSVSPLHFGNGTRLTVT.